The clone carrying this TCR beta chain has a count of ten or more. Its antigen is as yet unknown. Trimming removed 6 bases at V and 2 bases at J, with 16 bases between. This CDR3 is built from 15 residues. Profiles of TCR beta VDJ and CDR3 were generated from a genomic DNA template. TCRdb re-called the reads through MiXCR, storing one row per CDR3 protein. The profile shows roughly 58,000 distinct CDR3 sequences, about 56% of them singletons. The data are from a study of CD8+CD57+ T cells in acquired aplastic anemia. Study at large: Each DNA sample taken from sorted CD4+ and CD8+ cells came to around 3.4 ug on average. Average CD4+ read depth in healthy donors was 9.5 million to 13 million reads. Study outcomes and limitations: Patients did not significantly differ from controls in CD8+ Simpson's diversity. Shared by patients and controls, twenty-nine CD8+ CDR3s were abundant in patients.

Material: sorted CD4+, CD8+, or CD8+CD57+ T cells (not recorded which) from PBMCs. The TCR sequence derives from a human donor in good health, serving as a control. The chain couples TRBV12-3 or TRBV12-4 to TRBJ2-5; tentative D call: TRBD1 (6 bases). The CDR3 region has the DNA TGTGCCAGCAGCCGTGGGACACTTAATCAAGAGACCCAGTACTTC. Translated, it gives CASSRGTLNQETQYF.